This TCR beta chain was documented in a study of glioma-infiltrating T cells after dendritic cell vaccination (dated by TCRdb to between 2015 and 2016). For context, the study as a whole: The cohort included roughly 15 glioblastoma patients drawn from Phase I and II dendritic cell vaccination trials, of whom 9 were newly diagnosed and 6 had recurrent disease. TCR sequencing metrics, including TIL content and tumor-blood repertoire overlap, were correlated with survival after dendritic cell vaccination. The vaccine consisted of monocyte-derived dendritic cells cultured approximately seven days with IL-4 and GM-CSF, then pulsed overnight with autologous tumor lysate. Between the early 2000s and the early 2010s, patients were given autologous tumor lysate-pulsed dendritic cell vaccination. Patients received three intradermal dendritic cell vaccine injections at biweekly intervals in the arm below the axilla. In glioblastoma patients vaccinated with dendritic cells, deep sequencing of TCR beta CDR3 regions served to measure the amount of tumor-infiltrating lymphocytes and to compare repertoires between tumor and blood.

The CDR3 holds 16 amino acids from the cysteine to the phenylalanine. Of the read, only the CDR3 DNA is kept; its 48 bases are in frame from base 1. From V the trimming removes 4 bases and from J it removes 0 bases, while the gene matches leave 2 bases of the junction unaccounted for. From a lookup of the germline V gene, CDR1 and CDR2 are SGHRS and YFSETQ. The immunoSEQ assay amplified TCRB CDR3 regions from roughly 2 micrograms of genomic DNA, or from all available DNA when less than that amount was available. The multiplex PCR employed 60 forward primers targeting TCR V beta segments and 13 reverse primers targeting J beta segments. To estimate reads per starting template, synthetic control templates were spiked into each sample at limiting dilution. The Illumina HiSeq System generated sequencing reads of 87 bp. The authors processed their data as follows. PCR and sequencing errors were removed by a nearest neighbor algorithm that merged closely related sequences. TCR overlap was defined as the percentage of unique tumor TCR beta sequences that were also present in the same patient's peripheral blood. This immuneACCESS table, as held by TCRdb, lists in-frame sequences with V and J called but not all clones. Of the missing ones, under half trace to an unresolved V gene in checked studies; the others have no known cause. D and trimming were read from the DNA, whereas the V and J calls and clone size are those reported in that table. The sample yields roughly 68,000 clones; approximately 78% were counted once. 7% to 10% of the sample rests with the top ten.

Selection of patients required sufficient residual fresh-frozen tumor tissue and over two years of available survival data. Molecular status otherwise varied across the glioblastoma patients, but none of them carried an isocitrate dehydrogenase mutation. PBMC collection took place before vaccination, two weeks after the third vaccination, and at tumor progression if progression occurred. The Qiagen DNeasy Blood extraction Kit was used to extract genomic DNA. In the case of this clone: Its antigen has not been determined. No clone much larger than this one lies a single base away; base qualities are absent.

Study-wide conclusions, independent of this receptor: The response model built on TCR overlap across three groups was characterized as speculative, with prospective validation still needed. Longer time to progression and overall survival after dendritic cell vaccination were predicted by higher estimated pretreatment TIL content. The cohort was small and heterogeneous, few patients had complete blood and tumor sets, and even fewer had initial-recurrent tumor pairs. No direct relationship between TCR clonality and survival was found, suggesting that a diverse polyclonal response may matter.

The chain joins TRBV5-1 to TRBJ2-6, and 9 junction bases match TRBD1. The source of this sequence is a human donor with glioblastoma. This specimen was blood, taken before dendritic cell vaccination. The base sequence is TGCGCCAGCAGCATGACAGGGGGCTCTGGGGCCAACGTCCTGACTTTC. It translates to CASSMTGGSGANVLTF.